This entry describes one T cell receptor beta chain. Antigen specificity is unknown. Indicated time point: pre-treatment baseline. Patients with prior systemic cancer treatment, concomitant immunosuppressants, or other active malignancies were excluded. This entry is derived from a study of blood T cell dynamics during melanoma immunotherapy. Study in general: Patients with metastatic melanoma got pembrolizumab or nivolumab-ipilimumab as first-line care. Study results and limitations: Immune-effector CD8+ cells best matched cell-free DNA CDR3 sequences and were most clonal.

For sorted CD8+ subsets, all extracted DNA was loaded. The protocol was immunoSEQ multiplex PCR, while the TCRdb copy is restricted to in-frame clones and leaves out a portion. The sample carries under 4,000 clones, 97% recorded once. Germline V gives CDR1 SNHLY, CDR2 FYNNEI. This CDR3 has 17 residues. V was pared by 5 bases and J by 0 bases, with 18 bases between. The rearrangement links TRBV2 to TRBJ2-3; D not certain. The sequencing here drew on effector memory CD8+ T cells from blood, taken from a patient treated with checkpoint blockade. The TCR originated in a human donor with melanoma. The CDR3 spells CASSTSILASSTDTQYF. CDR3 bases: TGTGCCAGCAGTACCTCGATTCTGGCATCTAGCACAGATACGCAGTATTTT.